The source of this T cell receptor beta chain is a study of cytomegalovirus exposure and HLA in healthy donors. Study as a whole: Earlier, some 180 million T cells were analyzed, and over 95 million unique TCR beta sequences were found among them. Study-level results: Specific recognition of CMV antigens was confirmed in vitro for a few chains (all CMV-associated). Fewer N-insertions than the roughly 600-donor mean were reportedly shown by an Asian-associated ancestry cluster in a later analysis.

The CDR3 spans 15 residues. Trimming at V came to 6 bases and at J to 6 bases, leaving 12 bases not matched to a gene. CDR1 MNHEY and CDR2 SVGAGI come from the germline V gene. With 60 Vbeta and 13 Jbeta primers, the PCR was carried out. The method was immunoSEQ multiplex PCR; TCRdb's version includes in-frame clones alone and lacks a portion of them. Of under 200,000 clones detected, roughly 13% appear once; the ten largest clones hold under 10%. This clone appeared a few times. Its antigen is not known. This receptor was obtained from a man between 50 and 59 years old in good health and CMV-seropositive. The V and J genes are TRBV6-5 and TRBJ2-3; TRBD2 agrees at 7 bases. Sequencing input: PBMCs. The chain's CDR3 is CASRAGGGRWDTQYF. The CDR3 DNA reads TGTGCCAGCAGGGCAGGCGGGGGTAGATGGGATACGCAGTATTTT.